The 2 T cell receptor beta chains below all came from one sample that was sequenced in a study of T cell repertoires in cytomegalovirus infection. No antigen has been assigned to these receptors. TCRdb reprocessed the reads with MiXCR, giving one entry per CDR3 protein. The sample carries nearly 700,000 distinct CDR3 sequences, around 32% recorded once. Here the sequenced sample was cultured PBMCs, taken from culture after CMV antigen stimulation. The source is a human donor in good health (CMV status not recorded). Some clones in this sample may be carry-over from other donors' samples.

This clonotype was observed once. The V call is TRBV18, the J call TRBJ2-7, with 8 bases identical to TRBD1. V lost 6 bases and J lost 2; bases outside the gene matches: 18. The CDR3 totals 18 residues. In germline, CDR1 is KGHSH, CDR2 LQKENI. DNA of the CDR3: TGTGCCAGCTCCCCGACAGGGGTCAAAGGGAGAACTCCCTACGAGCAGTACTTC. Residues: CASSPTGVKGRTPYEQYF.

CDR3 protein: CASSSDIQPQHF. The DNA for the CDR3 is TGTGCCAGCAGCTCAGACATCCAGCCCCAGCATTTT. J is TRBJ1-5 and V is TRBV7-9, with no clear D. Trimming stripped 4 bases from V and 7 bases from J, with 8 bases between. The length of the CDR3 is 12 residues. From germline, CDR1 is SEHNR and CDR2 FQNEAQ (reference sequence).